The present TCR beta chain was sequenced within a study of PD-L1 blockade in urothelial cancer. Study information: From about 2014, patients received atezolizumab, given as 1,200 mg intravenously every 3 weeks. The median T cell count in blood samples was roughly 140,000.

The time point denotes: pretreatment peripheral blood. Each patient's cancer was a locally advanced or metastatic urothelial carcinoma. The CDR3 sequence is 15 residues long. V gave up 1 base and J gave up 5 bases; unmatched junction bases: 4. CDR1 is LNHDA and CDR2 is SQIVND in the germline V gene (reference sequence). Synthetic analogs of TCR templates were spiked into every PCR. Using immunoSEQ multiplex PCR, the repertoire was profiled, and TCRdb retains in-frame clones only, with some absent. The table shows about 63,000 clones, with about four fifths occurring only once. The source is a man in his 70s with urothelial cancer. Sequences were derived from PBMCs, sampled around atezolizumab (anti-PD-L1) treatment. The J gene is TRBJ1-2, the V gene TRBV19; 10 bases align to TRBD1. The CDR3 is CASSIGGQGSYGYTF. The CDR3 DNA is TGTGCCAGTAGTATAGGGGGACAGGGGTCTTATGGCTACACCTTC.